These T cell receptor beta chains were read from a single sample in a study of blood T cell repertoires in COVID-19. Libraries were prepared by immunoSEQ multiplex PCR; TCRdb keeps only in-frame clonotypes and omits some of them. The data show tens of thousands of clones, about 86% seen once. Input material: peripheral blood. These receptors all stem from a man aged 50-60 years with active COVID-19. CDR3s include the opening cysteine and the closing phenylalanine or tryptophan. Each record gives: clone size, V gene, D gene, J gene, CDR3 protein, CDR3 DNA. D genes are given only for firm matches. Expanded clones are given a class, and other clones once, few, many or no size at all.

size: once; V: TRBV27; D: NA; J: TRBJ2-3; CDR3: CASSFRGTDTQYF; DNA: TGTGCCAGCAGTTTTCGGGGGACTGATACGCAGTATTTT
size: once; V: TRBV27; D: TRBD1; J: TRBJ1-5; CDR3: CASSERQGANQPQHF; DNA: TGTGCCAGCAGTGAAAGACAGGGGGCGAATCAGCCCCAGCATTTT
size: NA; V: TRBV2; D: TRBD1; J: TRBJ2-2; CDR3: CASSRRGQVANTGELFF; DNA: TGTGCCAGCAGCCGAAGGGGACAGGTAGCGAACACCGGGGAGCTGTTTTTT
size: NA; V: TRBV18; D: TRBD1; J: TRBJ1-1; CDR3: CASSARQGRAGSGAFF; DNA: TGTGCCAGCTCAGCCCGACAGGGAAGGGCAGGATCAGGAGCTTTCTTT
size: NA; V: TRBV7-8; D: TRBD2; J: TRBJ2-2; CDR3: CASSLRGLAGGPNTGELFF; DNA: TGTGCCAGCAGCCTAAGAGGGCTAGCGGGAGGCCCGAACACCGGGGAGCTGTTTTTT
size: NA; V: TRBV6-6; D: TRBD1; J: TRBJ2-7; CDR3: CASSPSTGTYEQYF; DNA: TGTGCCAGCAGTCCATCGACAGGGACCTACGAGCAGTACTTC
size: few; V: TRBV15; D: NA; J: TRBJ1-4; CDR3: CATSRVRGPREKLFF; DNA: TGTGCCACCAGCAGGGTCCGTGGCCCTAGAGAAAAACTGTTTTTT
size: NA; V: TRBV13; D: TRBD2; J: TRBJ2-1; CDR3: CASSLGHLAGTPISLF; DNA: TGTGCCAGCAGCTTAGGCCACCTAGCGGGCACCCCTATTAGTCTCTTC
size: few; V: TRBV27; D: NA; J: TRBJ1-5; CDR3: CASSLRGHYNQPQHF; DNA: TGTGCCAGCAGTTTGCGGGGGCATTACAATCAGCCCCAGCATTTT
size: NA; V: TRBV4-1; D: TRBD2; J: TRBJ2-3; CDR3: CASSSGGGRTDTQYF; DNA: TGCGCCAGCAGCTCAGGCGGGGGGCGCACAGATACGCAGTATTTT
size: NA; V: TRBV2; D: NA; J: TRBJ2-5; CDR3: CASSETRRQETQYF; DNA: TGTGCCAGCAGTGAAACGCGCCGCCAAGAGACCCAGTACTTC
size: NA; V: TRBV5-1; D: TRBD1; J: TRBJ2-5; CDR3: CASSNGQGAPGETQYF; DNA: TGCGCCAGCAGCAACGGACAGGGGGCCCCGGGAGAGACCCAGTACTTC
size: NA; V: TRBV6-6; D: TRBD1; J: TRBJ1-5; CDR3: CASSYPGQASNQPQHF; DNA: TGTGCCAGCAGTTACCCGGGACAGGCTAGCAATCAGCCCCAGCATTTT
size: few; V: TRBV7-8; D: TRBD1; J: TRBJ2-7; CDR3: CASSLARGQGVYEQYF; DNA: TGTGCCAGCAGCTTAGCGCGGGGACAGGGTGTGTACGAGCAGTACTTC
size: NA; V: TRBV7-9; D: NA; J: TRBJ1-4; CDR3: CASSLAPGLSGEKLFF; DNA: TGTGCCAGCAGCTTAGCCCCGGGACTCTCGGGGGAAAAACTGTTTTTT
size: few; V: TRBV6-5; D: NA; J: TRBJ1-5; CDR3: CASSSHRVNQPQHF; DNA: TGTGCCAGCAGTAGCCATAGAGTAAATCAGCCCCAGCATTTT
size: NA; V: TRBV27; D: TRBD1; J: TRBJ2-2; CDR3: CASSVTGTVTGELFF; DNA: TGTGCCAGCAGTGTCACCGGGACAGTCACCGGGGAGCTGTTTTTT
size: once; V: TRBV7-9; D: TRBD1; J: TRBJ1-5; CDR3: CASSSGTGVGNQPQHF; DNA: TGTGCCAGCAGCTCCGGGACAGGCGTTGGCAATCAGCCCCAGCATTTT
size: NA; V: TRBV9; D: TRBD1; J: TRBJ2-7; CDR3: CASSKGTASYEQYF; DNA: TGTGCCAGCTCCAAAGGGACAGCATCCTACGAGCAGTACTTC
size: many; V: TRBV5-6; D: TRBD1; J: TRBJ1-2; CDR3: CASSLGQALYGYTF; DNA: TGTGCCAGCAGCCTCGGACAGGCCCTCTATGGCTACACCTTC
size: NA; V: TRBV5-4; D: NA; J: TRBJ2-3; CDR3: CASSLTSGKDTQYF; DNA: TGTGCCAGCAGCTTGACTAGTGGTAAAGATACGCAGTATTTT
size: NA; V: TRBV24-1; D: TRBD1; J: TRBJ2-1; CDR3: CATSDLTGTGGPNEQFF; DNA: TGTGCCACCAGTGACTTGACCGGGACAGGGGGTCCCAATGAGCAGTTCTTC
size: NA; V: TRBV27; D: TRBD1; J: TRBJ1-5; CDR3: CASSSGQVGGQPQHF; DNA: TGTGCCAGCAGTTCGGGACAGGTGGGTGGACAGCCCCAGCATTTT
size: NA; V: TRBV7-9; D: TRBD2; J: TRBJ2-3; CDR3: CASSFTGGGDTQYF; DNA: TGTGCCAGCAGCTTTACGGGCGGGGGTGATACGCAGTATTTT
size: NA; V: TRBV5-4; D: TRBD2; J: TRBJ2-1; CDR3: CASSLEKRGDNEQFF; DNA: TGTGCCAGCAGCTTGGAGAAGCGGGGGGACAATGAGCAGTTCTTC
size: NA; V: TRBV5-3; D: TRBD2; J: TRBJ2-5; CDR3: CARSWGLAVETQYF; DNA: TGTGCCAGAAGCTGGGGACTAGCAGTAGAGACCCAGTACTTC
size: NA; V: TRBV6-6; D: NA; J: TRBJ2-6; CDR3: CASSQSSSEQGRSGANVLTF; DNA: TGTGCCAGCAGTCAATCATCCTCCGAGCAGGGAAGATCTGGGGCCAACGTCCTGACTTTC
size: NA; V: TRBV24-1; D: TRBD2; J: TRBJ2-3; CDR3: CATSDLQAGATDTQYF; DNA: TGTGCCACCAGTGATTTGCAAGCGGGAGCCACAGATACGCAGTATTTT
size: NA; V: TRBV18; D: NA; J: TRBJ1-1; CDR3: CASSDTELRGSSEAFF; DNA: TGTGCCAGCTCAGACACCGAATTGAGGGGGTCGTCTGAAGCTTTCTTT
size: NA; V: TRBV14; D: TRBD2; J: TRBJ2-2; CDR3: CASSQGLAGVSGELFF; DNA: TGTGCCAGCAGCCAAGGACTAGCGGGAGTTTCCGGGGAGCTGTTTTTT
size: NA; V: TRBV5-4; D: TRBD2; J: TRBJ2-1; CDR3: CASSWTGTSGYNEQFF; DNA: TGTGCCAGCAGCTGGACCGGGACTAGCGGTTACAATGAGCAGTTCTTC
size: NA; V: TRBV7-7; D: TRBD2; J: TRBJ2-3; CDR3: CASSPGLARTDTQYF; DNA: TGTGCCAGCAGCCCAGGACTAGCTAGGACAGATACGCAGTATTTT
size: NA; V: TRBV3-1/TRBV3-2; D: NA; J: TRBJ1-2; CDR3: CASSQVAGNGYTF; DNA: TGTGCCAGCAGCCAAGTGGCAGGGAATGGCTACACCTTC
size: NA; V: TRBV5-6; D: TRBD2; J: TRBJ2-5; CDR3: CASSFTSGGQETQYF; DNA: TGTGCCAGCAGCTTTACCAGCGGGGGCCAAGAGACCCAGTACTTC
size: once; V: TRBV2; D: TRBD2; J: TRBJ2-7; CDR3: CASRGRGGYEQYF; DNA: TGTGCCAGCAGAGGGAGGGGAGGGTACGAGCAGTACTTC
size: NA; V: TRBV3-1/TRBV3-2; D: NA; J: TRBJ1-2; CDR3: CASSQEQVLNYGYTF; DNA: TGTGCCAGCAGCCAAGAACAGGTCCTTAACTATGGCTACACCTTC
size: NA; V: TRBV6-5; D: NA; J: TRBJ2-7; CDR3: CASSRFGGGEQYF; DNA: TGTGCCAGCAGCCGATTCGGGGGAGGCGAGCAGTACTTC
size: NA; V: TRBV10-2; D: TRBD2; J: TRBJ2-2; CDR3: CASLGVAGGPRTGELFF; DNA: TGCGCCAGCCTGGGGGTAGCGGGAGGGCCGAGGACCGGGGAGCTGTTTTTT
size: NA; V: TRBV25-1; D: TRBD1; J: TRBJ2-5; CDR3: CASSETGGYQETQYF; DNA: TGTGCCAGCAGTGAAACAGGGGGGTACCAAGAGACCCAGTACTTC
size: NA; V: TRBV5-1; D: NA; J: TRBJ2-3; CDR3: CASSYRRDGTDTQYF; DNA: TGCGCCAGCAGCTACAGGAGGGATGGGACAGATACGCAGTATTTT
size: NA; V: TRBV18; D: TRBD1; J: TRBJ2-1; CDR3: CASSPGGQGAYNEQFF; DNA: TGTGCCAGCTCACCGGGCGGACAGGGGGCCTACAATGAGCAGTTCTTC